Shown below are 3 T cell receptor beta chains from a single sample sequenced in a study of regulatory T cells in long-lasting Graves disease. Investigators prepared the TCR beta libraries by applying iRepertoire HTBI primers and Arm-PCR of CDR3 regions. Each CDR3 protein gets one entry after TCRdb re-called the multiplex PCR reads with MiXCR. The data hold about 540,000 distinct CDR3 sequences, with approximately 13% observed a single time. Time point here: newly diagnosed GD, antithyroid drugs for less than 3 months. RNA from PBMCs was the source of the TCR library. These sequences were also reported in another study, on T cells in Graves' hyperthyroidism and ophthalmopathy.

The sequencing here drew on peripheral blood mononuclear cells (PBMCs), taken at new diagnosis, from a patient treated with antithyroid drugs. The receptor source for this set is a man aged 30-40 years with Graves disease.

The chain couples TRBV15 to TRBJ1-4, with D possibly TRBD1 on 5 matching bases. This CDR3 comprises 21 residues. V lost 2 bases and J 4 bases, leaving 29 bases between the germline ends. The germline V gene has CDR1 LNHNV and CDR2 YYDKDF (reference sequence). CDR3 protein: CATSRSDRPGLQPRINEKLFF. The CDR3 coding sequence is TGTGCCACCAGCAGATCCGACCGTCCGGGACTTCAGCCGCGAATTAATGAAAAACTGTTTTTT.

This clonotype was counted at least ten times. CDR3 coding DNA: TGTGCCAGCAGTGTGTCAGGTAGCGGATCCGCGCAGTACTTC. Residues: CASSVSGSGSAQYF. The rearrangement links TRBV2 to TRBJ2-7, with a tentative D call TRBD2 (6 bases). This CDR3 is built from 14 residues. Germline V gene lookup returns CDR1 SNHLY and CDR2 FYNNEI. V was shortened by 4 bases and J by 9 bases, with 19 bases between the two germline ends.

The chain employs TRBV20-1 and TRBJ2-7, with 10 bases matching TRBD2. Germline V gene lookup returns CDR1 DFQATT and CDR2 SNEGSKA (reference sequence). The CDR3 sequence is 13 residues long. V was clipped by 6 bases and J by 3 bases; unmatched bases: 5. For the CDR3, the DNA is TGCAGTGCAGGGCTAGCGGGAGTCTACGAGCAGTACTTC. This codes for CSAGLAGVYEQYF.